This entry is about one TCR beta chain. The sample is drawn from a study of blood T cell repertoires in COVID-19. With 5 bases removed from V and 3 bases from J, the gap between germline ends came to 10 bases. From germline, CDR1 is SGHTA and CDR2 FQGNSA. CDR3 size: 13 residues. Measured with immunoSEQ multiplex PCR; TCRdb has only the in-frame clones, and not every one. The profile shows over 200,000 clones, about 88% of them singletons. The TCR originated in a man aged 60 to 75 who had recovered from COVID-19. J is TRBJ1-1 and V is TRBV7-2; no definite D call. The sample comprised peripheral blood. CDR3 DNA: TGTGCCAGCAGCACTCGAGAGCACACTGAAGCTTTCTTT. Translating it yields CASSTREHTEAFF.